This T cell receptor beta chain is drawn from a study of control samples from healthy donors and cancer patients (dated by TCRdb to 2018 to 2021). Library generation was performed with the immunoSEQ multiplex PCR assay. Entries here come from immuneACCESS through TCRdb and include only in-frame sequences with V and J called. Some clones fail to appear in such tables; in the studies checked, an unresolved V gene covers under half of the shortfall, and the cause of the remainder is unknown. The sample records about 83,000 clones, 91% of which are singletons. In total, the top ten clones hold roughly 14% of the sample. The germline V gene yields SGHDN for CDR1 and FVKESK for CDR2. V loses 5 bases at its end and J loses 8 bases; junction bases beyond the gene matches: 6. Inclusive of the bounding cysteine and phenylalanine, the CDR3 is 14 residues long. Only the CDR3 portion is preserved as DNA: 42 bases, with reading frame beginning at the first base.

Comments on this clone: Its specific antigen is unknown. Base qualities are missing; no much larger clone stands one base away.

Material for sequencing was blood. This receptor was identified in a man aged 25-45 years in good health. This chain joins TRBV14 to TRBJ1-2, with TRBD1 matching 12 junction bases. The DNA sequence reads TGTGCCAGCAGCATAAGGGACAGGGGGCTCGGCTACACCTTC. Its translation is CASSIRDRGLGYTF.